A single sample is the source of the 18 T cell receptor beta chains below, sequenced in a study of metastatic and nonmetastatic thyroid tumors. TCRdb redid the clone calls on the PCR reads using MiXCR. This sample has roughly 18,000 clones, with under 25% found just once. No patient had received any treatment before thyroid surgery. The sequenced material came from tumor tissue. All receptors derive from a female donor with papillary thyroid cancer or a benign thyroid nodule (not recorded which). Some clones in this sample may be carry-over from other donors' samples.

J is TRBJ2-1 and V is TRBV11-2, with TRBD2 matching 11 bases. CDR3 length equals 15 residues. Germline V gene lookup returns CDR1 SGHAT and CDR2 FQNNGV. V lost 6 bases, J lost 6 bases, and 7 bases stayed unmatched. DNA of the CDR3: TGTGCCAGCAGAGTTACTAGCGGGGGAATCAATGAGCAGTTCTTC. Translation: CASRVTSGGINEQFF.

V and J are TRBV11-3 and TRBJ2-7; maybe TRBD1 (5 bases). Between the trimmed V and J ends, which lost 3 bases and 3 bases, there was a span of 6 bases. CDR1 is SGHNT, CDR2 YENEEA, per germline. This CDR3 spans 12 amino acids. The CDR3 coding sequence is TGTGCCAGCAGCTTGACAGACTACGAGCAGTACTTC. Its translation: CASSLTDYEQYF. Filled out from reference TRBV11-3 and TRBJ2-7, the complete variable domain reads EAGVVQSPRYKIIEKKQPVAFWCNPISGHNTLYWYLQNLGQGPELLIRYENEEAVDDSQLPKDRFSAERLKGVDSTLKIQPAELGDSAVYLCASSLTDYEQYFGPGTRLTVT.

The chain couples TRBV30 to TRBJ1-2; no clear D. This CDR3 has 12 amino acids. The V and J ends lost 0 bases and 4 bases respectively, with 6 bases between them. In germline, CDR1 is GTSNPN, CDR2 SVGIG (reference sequence). The CDR3 coding sequence is TGTGCCTGGAGTGTCCAGAGCTATGGCTACACCTTC. Protein sequence: CAWSVQSYGYTF.

This clone was recorded many times. A read error may be the cause here, since a much bigger clone is one base away. The rearrangement joins TRBV2 to TRBJ2-7, with 7 bases lining up with TRBD1. CDR3 length: 14 residues. Per germline, CDR1 SNHLY and CDR2 FYNNEI. The CDR3 DNA sequence: TGTGCCAACAGTGAGGACAGGTCGGGCCACGAGCAGTACTTC. It yields the protein CANSEDRSGHEQYF.

This clone has ten or more counts. The chain joins TRBV5-1 to TRBJ1-2; D gene uncertain. Germline V gene lookup returns CDR1 SGHRS and CDR2 YFSETQ. V was pared by 0 bases and J by 8 bases, with 14 bases between. The CDR3 has 14 amino acids. The CDR3 loop is CASSLGVEGGGYTF. For the CDR3, the DNA is TGCGCCAGCAGCTTGGGGGTCGAGGGAGGAGGCTACACCTTC.

As regards this clone: This clone may be a read error of a much larger clone one base away. The CDR3 does not end in the conserved phenylalanine or tryptophan, so this is likely a read error. This chain connects TRBV29-1 to TRBJ2-2, with a weak D call TRBD2 (7 bases). There are 13 residues in the CDR3. The germline V gene encodes CDR1 SQVTM and CDR2 ANQGSEA. Trimming removed 7 bases at V and 6 bases at J, with 15 bases between. CDR3 amino acids: CSARGALAGELFS. The CDR3 DNA reads TGCAGCGCCCGGGGGGCCTTAGCCGGGGAGCTGTTTTCT.

This clone was observed many times. The chain employs TRBV11-1 and TRBJ2-3, with TRBD1 matching 11 bases. The V and J ends lost 5 bases and 5 bases, in that order; junction bases with no gene match: 9. Germline V gives CDR1 SGHAT, CDR2 FQDESV (reference sequence). The CDR3 totals 16 residues. The CDR3 region is CASSLTRTGGKDTQYF. The CDR3 DNA is TGTGCCAGCAGCCTAACAAGGACAGGGGGCAAAGATACGCAGTATTTT.

This clone was seen repeatedly, ten times or more. The chain has TRBV4-1 and TRBJ2-7; D unresolved. The CDR3 contains 14 residues. V gave up 0 bases and J gave up 3 bases, with 9 bases separating them. Germline V gives CDR1 MGHRA, CDR2 YSYEKL. The CDR3 DNA reads TGCGCCAGCAGCCAAGAAGGGTCTTACTACGAGCAGTACTTC. This translates into CASSQEGSYYEQYF.

In this sample, this clone turned up many times. This rearrangement joins TRBV3-1 to TRBJ1-3; 7 nucleotides line up with TRBD1. The ends lost 4 bases at V and 9 bases at J; junction bases unmatched: 15. The CDR3 spans 16 residues. CDR1 LGHDT and CDR2 YNNKEL come from the germline V gene (reference sequence). The CDR3 region is CASSPQRTGSRGTIYF. CDR3 bases: TGTGCCAGCAGCCCACAACGGACAGGCTCCCGGGGCACCATATATTTT.

The table lists this clone with many counts. One base away lies a much larger clone, so this may be a sequencing read error. V usage is TRBV20-1 and J usage is TRBJ2-2, with D uncertain. Trimming took off 2 bases at V and 0 bases at J, with 10 bases between the two ends. Germline assignment: CDR1 DFQATT and CDR2 SNEGSKA (reference sequence). This CDR3 spans 15 amino acids. CDR3 protein: CSARPAGPNTGELFF. For the CDR3, the DNA is TGCAGTGCTAGACCCGCTGGACCGAACACCGGGGAGCTGTTTTTT.

In this sample, this clone turned up a few times. The chain joins TRBV12-3 or TRBV12-4 to TRBJ1-2, with D possibly being TRBD1 (5 bases). This CDR3 contains 12 residues. Trimming shortened V by 4 bases and J by 6 bases, and 9 bases separated the two germline ends. The CDR3, as DNA: TGTGCCAGCAGTTGGGGCCGGGATGGCTACACCTTC. It specifies CASSWGRDGYTF.

The chain recombines TRBV20-1 with TRBJ2-5; D is possibly TRBD1 or TRBD2 (5 bases each). Trimming took 0 bases from V and 2 from J, leaving 13 bases between them. CDR3 length equals 15 residues. In germline, CDR1 is DFQATT, CDR2 SNEGSKA (reference sequence). CDR3 in DNA: TGCAGTGCTAGAGATCCCCAGGGACCACAAGAGACCCAGTACTTC. It specifies CSARDPQGPQETQYF.

In its sample, this clone was seen many times. This rearrangement joins TRBV5-1 to TRBJ2-7; D tentatively fits TRBD1 or TRBD2 (6 bases each). Trimming stripped 3 bases from V and 2 bases from J, with 15 bases between. The CDR3 loop spans 15 amino acids. The germline gives CDR1 SGHRS, CDR2 YFSETQ. CDR3 amino acids: CASSYRLGGTYEQYF. CDR3 sequence (DNA): TGCGCCAGCAGCTACAGACTAGGGGGGACCTACGAGCAGTACTTC. Complete variable domain (other parts from reference TRBV5-1 and TRBJ2-7): KAGVTQTPRYLIKTRGQQVTLSCSPISGHRSVSWYQQTPGQGLQFLFEYFSETQRNKGNFPGRFSGRQFSNSRSEMNVSTLELGDSALYLCASSYRLGGTYEQYFGPGTRLTVT.

This clone was recorded at least ten times. The rearrangement uses TRBV5-1 and TRBJ1-6; D is ambiguous. This CDR3 has 17 amino acids. Germline V gene lookup returns CDR1 SGHRS and CDR2 YFSETQ. V was pared by 4 bases and J by 0 bases, with 14 bases between. CDR3 in amino acids: CASSTRPPSSYNSPLHF. CDR3 sequence (DNA): TGCGCCAGCAGCACGAGACCCCCGAGCTCCTATAATTCACCCCTCCACTTT.

This clone was counted at least ten times. This chain uses TRBV30 with TRBJ1-1; no clear D gene. The germline V gene encodes CDR1 GTSNPN and CDR2 SVGIG (reference sequence). Deletions cut 0 bases from V and 1 base from J, with 6 bases between. The CDR3 covers 13 residues. CDR3 sequence: CAWSVLSNTEAFF. In DNA, the CDR3 is TGTGCCTGGAGTGTACTGTCGAACACTGAAGCTTTCTTT.

The chain carries TRBV12-3 or TRBV12-4 and TRBJ2-6; D remains unclear. The CDR3 sequence is 13 residues long. Trimming shortened V by 8 bases and J by 0 bases, and 5 bases separated the two germline ends. The CDR3 nucleotides read TGTGCCAGCGCAATCTCTGGGGCCAACGTCCTGACTTTC. Translation: CASAISGANVLTF.

This clone appeared many times. The chain carries TRBV6-1 and TRBJ1-2, with D possibly TRBD1 on 5 matching bases. This CDR3 comprises 14 residues. Germline V gene sequence: CDR1 MNHNS, CDR2 SASEGT. The V end lost 5 bases, the J end lost 3 bases, and 13 bases lay between the germline ends. The CDR3 is CASSYSGHHYGYTF. In DNA, the CDR3 is TGTGCCAGCAGTTATTCAGGGCACCACTATGGCTACACCTTC.

The chain is built from TRBV11-2 and TRBJ2-3, with a possible D match to TRBD2 (7 bases). CDR1 is SGHAT, CDR2 FQNNGV, per germline. Trimming removed 2 bases at V and 0 bases at J, with 12 bases between. This CDR3 comprises 16 residues. The CDR3 loop is CASSLIRGASTDTQYF. The CDR3 DNA follows: TGTGCCAGCAGCTTAATCCGGGGGGCTAGCACAGATACGCAGTATTTT.